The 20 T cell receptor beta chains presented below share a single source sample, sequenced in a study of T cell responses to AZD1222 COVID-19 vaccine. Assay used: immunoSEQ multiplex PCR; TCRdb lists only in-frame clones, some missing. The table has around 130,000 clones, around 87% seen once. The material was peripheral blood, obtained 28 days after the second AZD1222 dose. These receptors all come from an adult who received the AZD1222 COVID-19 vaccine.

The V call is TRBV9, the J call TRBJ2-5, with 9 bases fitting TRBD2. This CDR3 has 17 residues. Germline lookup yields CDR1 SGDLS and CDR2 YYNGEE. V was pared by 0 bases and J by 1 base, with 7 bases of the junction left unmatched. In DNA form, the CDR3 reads TGTGCCAGCAGCGTAGGGGCGAGCGGGGGGCCCCAAGAGACCCAGTACTTC. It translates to CASSVGASGGPQETQYF.

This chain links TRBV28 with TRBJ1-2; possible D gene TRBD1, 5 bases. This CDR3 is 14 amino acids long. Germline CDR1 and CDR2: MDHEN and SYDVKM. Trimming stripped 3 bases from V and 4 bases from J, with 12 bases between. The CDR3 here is CASSFRRGTYGYTF. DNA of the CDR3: TGTGCCAGCAGTTTCCGGAGAGGGACCTATGGCTACACCTTC.

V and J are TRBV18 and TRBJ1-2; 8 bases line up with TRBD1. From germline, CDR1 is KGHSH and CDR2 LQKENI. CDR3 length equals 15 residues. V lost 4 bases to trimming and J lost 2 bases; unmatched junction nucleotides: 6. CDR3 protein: CASSQWTGKNYGYTF. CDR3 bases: TGTGCCAGCTCACAATGGACAGGGAAAAACTATGGCTACACCTTC.

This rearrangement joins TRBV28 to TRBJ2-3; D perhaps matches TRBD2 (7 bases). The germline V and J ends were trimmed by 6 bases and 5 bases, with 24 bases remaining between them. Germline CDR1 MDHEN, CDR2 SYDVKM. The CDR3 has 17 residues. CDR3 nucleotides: TGTGCCAGCAGCCGAGACTGGAGGGGGGGGCAAAGAGATACGCAGTATTTT. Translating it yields CASSRDWRGGQRDTQYF.

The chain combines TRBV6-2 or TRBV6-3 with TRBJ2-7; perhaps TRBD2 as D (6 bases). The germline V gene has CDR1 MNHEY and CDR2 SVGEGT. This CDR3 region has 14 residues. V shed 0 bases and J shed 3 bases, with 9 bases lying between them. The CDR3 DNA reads TGTGCCAGCAGTTACTCGGGACTCTTCTACGAGCAGTACTTC. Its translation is CASSYSGLFYEQYF.

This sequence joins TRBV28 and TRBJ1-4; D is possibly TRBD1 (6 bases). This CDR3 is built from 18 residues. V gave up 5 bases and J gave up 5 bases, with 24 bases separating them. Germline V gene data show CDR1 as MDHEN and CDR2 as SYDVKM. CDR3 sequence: CASSPYRSLDRANEKLFF. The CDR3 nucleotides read TGTGCCAGCAGTCCCTACCGGAGCCTGGACAGAGCAAATGAAAAACTGTTTTTT.

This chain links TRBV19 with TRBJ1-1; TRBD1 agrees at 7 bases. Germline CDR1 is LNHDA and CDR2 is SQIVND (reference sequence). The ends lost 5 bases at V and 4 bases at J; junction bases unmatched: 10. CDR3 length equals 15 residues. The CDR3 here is CASSSPQGRATEAFF. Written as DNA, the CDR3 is TGTGCCAGTAGTTCCCCACAGGGGCGGGCCACTGAAGCTTTCTTT.

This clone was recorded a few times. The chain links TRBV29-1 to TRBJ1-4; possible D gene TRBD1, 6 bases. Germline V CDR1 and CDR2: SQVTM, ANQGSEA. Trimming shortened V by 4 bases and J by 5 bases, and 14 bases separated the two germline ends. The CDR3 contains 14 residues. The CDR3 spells CSVAPSGANEKLFF. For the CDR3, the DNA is TGCAGCGTTGCCCCCTCGGGGGCAAATGAAAAACTGTTTTTT.

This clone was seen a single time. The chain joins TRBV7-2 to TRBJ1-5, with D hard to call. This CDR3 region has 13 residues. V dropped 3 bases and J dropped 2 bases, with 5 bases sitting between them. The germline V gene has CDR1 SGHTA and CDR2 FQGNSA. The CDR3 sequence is CASSFEGNQPQHF. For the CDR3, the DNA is TGTGCCAGCAGCTTTGAGGGCAATCAGCCCCAGCATTTT.

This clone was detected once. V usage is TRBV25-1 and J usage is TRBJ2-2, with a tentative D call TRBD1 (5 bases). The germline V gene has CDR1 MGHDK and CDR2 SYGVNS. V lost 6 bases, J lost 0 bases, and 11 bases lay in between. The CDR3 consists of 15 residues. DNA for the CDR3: TGTGCCAGCAGCCCCACCAGGGCGAACACCGGGGAGCTGTTTTTT. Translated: CASSPTRANTGELFF.

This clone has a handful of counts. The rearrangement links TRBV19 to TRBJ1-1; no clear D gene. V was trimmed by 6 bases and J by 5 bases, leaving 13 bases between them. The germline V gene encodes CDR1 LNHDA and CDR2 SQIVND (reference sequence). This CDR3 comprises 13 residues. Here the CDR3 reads CASRSGRRTEAFF. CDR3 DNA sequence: TGTGCCAGTAGATCCGGGCGTCGGACTGAAGCTTTCTTT.

The CDR3 nucleotides read TGTGCCAGCAGTACCCAGGGTTGGGATAATTCACCCCTCCACTTT. Translating gives CASSTQGWDNSPLHF. The rearrangement uses TRBV6-5 and TRBJ1-6, with a tentative D call TRBD1 (5 bases). Germline CDR1 reads MNHEY; CDR2 reads SVGAGI. This CDR3 has 15 amino acids. V lost 5 bases and J 5 bases, leaving 13 bases between the germline ends.

The CDR3 sequence: CASSPRTGEKLFF. The CDR3 DNA follows: TGCGCCAGCAGCCCGAGGACAGGAGAGAAACTGTTTTTT. The chain joins TRBV5-1 to TRBJ1-4, with 7 bases that match TRBD1. J was trimmed by 11 bases and V by 4 bases; bases with no gene match: 8. The CDR3 extends over 13 amino acids. CDR1 is SGHRS, CDR2 YFSETQ, per germline.

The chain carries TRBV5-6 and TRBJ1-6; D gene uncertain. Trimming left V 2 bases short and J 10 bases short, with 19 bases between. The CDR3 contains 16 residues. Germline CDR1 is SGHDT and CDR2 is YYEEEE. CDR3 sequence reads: CASSFEVRPGMSPLHF. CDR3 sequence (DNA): TGTGCCAGCAGCTTCGAGGTCAGGCCCGGGATGTCACCCCTCCACTTT.

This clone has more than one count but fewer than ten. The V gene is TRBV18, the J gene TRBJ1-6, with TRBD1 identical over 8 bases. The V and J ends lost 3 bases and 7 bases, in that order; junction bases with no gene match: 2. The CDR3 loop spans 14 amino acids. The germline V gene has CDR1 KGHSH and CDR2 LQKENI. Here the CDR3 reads CASSPDRVNSPLHF. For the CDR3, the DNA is TGTGCCAGCTCACCGGACAGGGTGAATTCACCCCTCCACTTT.

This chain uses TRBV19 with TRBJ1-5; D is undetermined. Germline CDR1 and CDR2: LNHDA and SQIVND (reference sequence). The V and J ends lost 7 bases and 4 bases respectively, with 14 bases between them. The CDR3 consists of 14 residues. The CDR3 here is CASTRRGANQPQHF. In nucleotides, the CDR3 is TGTGCCAGTACCCGACGTGGAGCAAATCAGCCCCAGCATTTT. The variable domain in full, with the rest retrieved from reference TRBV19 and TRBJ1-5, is DGGITQSPKYLFRKEGQNVTLSCEQNLNHDAMYWYRQDPGQGLRLIYYSQIVNDFQKGDIAEGYSVSREKKESFPLTVTSAQKNPTAFYLCASTRRGANQPQHFGDGTRLSIL.

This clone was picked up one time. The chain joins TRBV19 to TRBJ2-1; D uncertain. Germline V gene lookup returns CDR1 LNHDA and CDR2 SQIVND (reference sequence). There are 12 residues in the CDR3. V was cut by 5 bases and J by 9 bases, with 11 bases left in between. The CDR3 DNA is TGTGCCAGTAGTCCCCGAAACCTTGAGCAGTTCTTC. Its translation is CASSPRNLEQFF.

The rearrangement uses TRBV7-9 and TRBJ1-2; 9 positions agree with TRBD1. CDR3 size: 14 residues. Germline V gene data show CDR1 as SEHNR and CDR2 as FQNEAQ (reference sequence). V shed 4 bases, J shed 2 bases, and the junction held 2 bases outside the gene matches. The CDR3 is CASSYGQGNYGYTF. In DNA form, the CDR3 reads TGTGCCAGCAGCTACGGACAGGGGAACTATGGCTACACCTTC.

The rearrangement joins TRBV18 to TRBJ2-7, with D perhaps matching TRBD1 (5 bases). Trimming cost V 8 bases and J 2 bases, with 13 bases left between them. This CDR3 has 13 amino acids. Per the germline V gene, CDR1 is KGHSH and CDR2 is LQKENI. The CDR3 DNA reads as TGTGCCAGCCAGGGTAGGCCAGCCTACGAGCAGTACTTC. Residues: CASQGRPAYEQYF.

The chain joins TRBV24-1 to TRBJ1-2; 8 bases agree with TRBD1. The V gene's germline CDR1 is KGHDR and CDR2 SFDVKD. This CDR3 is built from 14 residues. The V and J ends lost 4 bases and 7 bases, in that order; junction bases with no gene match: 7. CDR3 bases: TGTGCCACCAGTGACTCGACAGGGGTTGGTGGCTACACCTTC. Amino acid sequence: CATSDSTGVGGYTF.